In this sample, the clone carrying this T cell receptor beta chain is medium-sized. This entry comes from a study of blood T cell repertoires in COVID-19. Study-level information: In each case, the material was cDNA or gDNA derived from T cells, B-cell-depleted T cells, or PBMCs.

As handled by the study authors: Counts of nucleated cells, estimated from reference gene primer amplification, were obtained. The data were produced by immunoSEQ multiplex PCR, yet TCRdb's version contains in-frame clones alone and is incomplete. V and J calls and clone size are copied from that table; D and trimming were computed from the DNA. This sample yields about 69,000 clones, of which more than 80% are seen a single time; about 14% belongs to the top ten. Patients from Seattle were sampled longitudinally, starting during active infection. The sequence came from a man aged 50 to 59 with COVID-19, enrolled during active disease. Material for sequencing was peripheral blood.

DNA of the CDR3: TGTGCCAGCAGCTTAAAGGACGGAGGGCAGCATTCACCCCTCCACTTT. Its protein product is CASSLKDGGQHSPLHF. The chain combines TRBV7-9 with TRBJ1-6; D unclear. Per germline, CDR1 SEHNR and CDR2 FQNEAQ (reference sequence). This CDR3 has 16 residues. V shed 2 bases and J shed 8 bases, with 16 bases lying between them.